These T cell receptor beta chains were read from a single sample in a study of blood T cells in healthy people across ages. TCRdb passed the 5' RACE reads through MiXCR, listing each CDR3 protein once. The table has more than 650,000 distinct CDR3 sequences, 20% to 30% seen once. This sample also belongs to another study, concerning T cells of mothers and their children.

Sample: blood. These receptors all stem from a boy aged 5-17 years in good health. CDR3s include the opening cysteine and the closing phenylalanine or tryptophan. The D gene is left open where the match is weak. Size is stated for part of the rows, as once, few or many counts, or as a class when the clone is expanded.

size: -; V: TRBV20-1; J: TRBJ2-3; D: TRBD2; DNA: TGCAGTGCTAGGACTAGCGGGGCAGATACGCAGTATTTT; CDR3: CSARTSGADTQYF
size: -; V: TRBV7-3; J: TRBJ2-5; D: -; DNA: TGTGCCAGCAGCCCAATAAACGGGGCACAAGAGACCCAGTACTTC; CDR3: CASSPINGAQETQYF
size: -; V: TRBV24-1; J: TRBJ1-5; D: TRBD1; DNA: TGTGCCACCAGTGACCCTGGACAGGGGGAGAATCAGCCCCAGCATTTT; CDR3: CATSDPGQGENQPQHF
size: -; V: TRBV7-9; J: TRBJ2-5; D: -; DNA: TGTGCCAGCAGTCCCGGGTTCCGCCGGGACACGGGAGAGACCCAGTACTTC; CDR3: CASSPGFRRDTGETQYF
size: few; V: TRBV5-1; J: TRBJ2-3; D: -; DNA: TGCGCCAGCAGCCTCGGACAGATGGATACGCAGTATTTT; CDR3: CASSLGQMDTQYF
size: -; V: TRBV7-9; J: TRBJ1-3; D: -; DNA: TGTGCCAGCAGCTTAGAAATTTTTCCGGGACACCCTATATATTTT; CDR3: CASSLEIFPGHPIYF
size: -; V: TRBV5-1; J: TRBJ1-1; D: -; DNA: TGCGCCAGCAGCTTGTCCGCTATGAACACTGAAGCTTTCTTT; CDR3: CASSLSAMNTEAFF
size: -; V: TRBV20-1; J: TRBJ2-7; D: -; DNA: TGCAGTGCTATATATAGGGGAGAGGACGAGCAGTACTTC; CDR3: CSAIYRGEDEQYF
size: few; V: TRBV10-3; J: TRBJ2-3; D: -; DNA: TGTGCCATCAGTAACGGGGAGACTAGCACAGATACGCAGTATTTT; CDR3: CAISNGETSTDTQYF
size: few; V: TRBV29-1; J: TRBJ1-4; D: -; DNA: TGCAGCGTTGAAGTGGAATATGAAAAACTGTTTTTT; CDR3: CSVEVEYEKLFF
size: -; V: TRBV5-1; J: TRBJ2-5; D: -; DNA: TGCGCCAGCAGCTTCGGGGGAGCCGAAGAGACCCAGTACTTC; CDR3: CASSFGGAEETQYF
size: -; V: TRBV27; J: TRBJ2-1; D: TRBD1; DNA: TGTGCCAGCAGTAAAGGGACAGCGACGGGCGAGCAGTTCTTC; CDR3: CASSKGTATGEQFF
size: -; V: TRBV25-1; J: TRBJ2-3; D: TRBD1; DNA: TGTGCCAGCAGTGAAGGGACAGGCCCTGTCCGCACAGATACGCAGTATTTT; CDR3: CASSEGTGPVRTDTQYF
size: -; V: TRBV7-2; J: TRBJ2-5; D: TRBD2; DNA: TGTGCCAGCAGCTTAGTAGCGGGGGGCAAAGAGACCCAGTACTTC; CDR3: CASSLVAGGKETQYF
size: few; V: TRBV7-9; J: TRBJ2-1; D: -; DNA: TGTGCCAGCAGCCTAGAGGGTTTCAGAGGGGGCTACAATGAGCAGTTCTTC; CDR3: CASSLEGFRGGYNEQFF
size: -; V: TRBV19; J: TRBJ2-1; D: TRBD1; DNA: TGTGCCAGTAGTAGGGACAGGGGCTACGATGAGCAGTTCTTC; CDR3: CASSRDRGYDEQFF
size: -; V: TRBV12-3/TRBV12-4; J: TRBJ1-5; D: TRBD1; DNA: TGTGCCAGCAGTTTAGCGGGACAGGTTAGCAATCAGCCCCAGCATTTT; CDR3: CASSLAGQVSNQPQHF
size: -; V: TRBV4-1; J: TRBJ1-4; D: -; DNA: TGCGCCAGCAGCCAAGATATGTTTAGGTTGACTAATGAAAAACTGTTTTTT; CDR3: CASSQDMFRLTNEKLFF
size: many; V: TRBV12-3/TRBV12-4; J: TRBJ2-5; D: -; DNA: TGTGCCAGCAGTTCCTCAGGGGGGTCGGAGACCCAGTACTTC; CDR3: CASSSSGGSETQYF
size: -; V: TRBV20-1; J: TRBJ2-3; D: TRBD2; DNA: TGCAGTGCTTCATTCAGCGGGGGGGGCACAGATACGCAGTATTTT; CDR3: CSASFSGGGTDTQYF
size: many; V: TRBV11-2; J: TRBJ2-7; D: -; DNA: TGTGCCAGCAGCACCGGGACGGCCTACGAGCAGTACTTC; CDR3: CASSTGTAYEQYF
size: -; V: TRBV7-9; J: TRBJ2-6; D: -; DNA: TGTGCCAGCAGCCCGAGGGGCGGGGGGGCCAACGTCCTGACTTTC; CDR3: CASSPRGGGANVLTF
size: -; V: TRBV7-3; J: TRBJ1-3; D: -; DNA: TGTGCCAGACAGGATTACTCTGGAAACACCATATATTTT; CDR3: CARQDYSGNTIYF
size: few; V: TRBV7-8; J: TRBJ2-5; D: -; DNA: TGTGCCAGCAGCTTAGAATTGGGCGTCGAGACCCAGTACTTC; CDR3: CASSLELGVETQYF
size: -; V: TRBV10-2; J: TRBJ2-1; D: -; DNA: TGCGCCAGCAGTGAGTTATTCAATGAGCAGTTCTTC; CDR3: CASSELFNEQFF
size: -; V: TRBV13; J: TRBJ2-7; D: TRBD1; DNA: TGTGCCAGCAGCTCCCACGACCAAGACAGGGGGCCGTCCGAGCAGTACTTC; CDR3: CASSSHDQDRGPSEQYF
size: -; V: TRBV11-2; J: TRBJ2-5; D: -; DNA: TGTGCCAGCAGCCCCCGACAGGTGACCCAAGAGACCCAGTACTTC; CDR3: CASSPRQVTQETQYF
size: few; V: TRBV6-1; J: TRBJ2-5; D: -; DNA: TGTGCCAGCACCCAGGGGTGGCGGGAGACCCAGTACTTC; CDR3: CASTQGWRETQYF
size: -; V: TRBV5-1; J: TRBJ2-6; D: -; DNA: TGCGCCAGCAGCTTGGAGGGCGGGCCTGGGGCCAACGTCCTGACTTTC; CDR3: CASSLEGGPGANVLTF
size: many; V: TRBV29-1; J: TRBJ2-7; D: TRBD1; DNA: TGCAGCGTTGAAGCCCAGGACAGGGGCGTCGAGCAGTACTTC; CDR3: CSVEAQDRGVEQYF